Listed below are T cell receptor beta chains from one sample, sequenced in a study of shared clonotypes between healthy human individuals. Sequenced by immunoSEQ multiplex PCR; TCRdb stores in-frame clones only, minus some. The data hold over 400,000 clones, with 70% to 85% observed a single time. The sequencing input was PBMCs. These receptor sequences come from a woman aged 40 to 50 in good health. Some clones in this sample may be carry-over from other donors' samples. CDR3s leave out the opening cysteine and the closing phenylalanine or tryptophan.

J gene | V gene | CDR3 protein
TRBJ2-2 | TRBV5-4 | ASSQWSQRDPGELF
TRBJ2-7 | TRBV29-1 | SVGAGGTYEQY
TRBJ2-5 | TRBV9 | ASSVAGLAGGETQY
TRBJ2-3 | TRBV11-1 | ASRFSGAETQY
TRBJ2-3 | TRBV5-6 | ASSLDAGGTDTQY
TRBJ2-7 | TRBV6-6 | ASSPPGTAREEQY
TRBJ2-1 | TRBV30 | AWSPWGLAGDEQF
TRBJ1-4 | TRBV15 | ATSSRRTATNEKLF
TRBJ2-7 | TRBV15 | ATSRDPGQTYEQY
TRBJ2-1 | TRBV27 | ASTTGTSGRNEQF
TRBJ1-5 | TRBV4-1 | ASSQATASNQPQH
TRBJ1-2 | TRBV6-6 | ASSYAGGASYT
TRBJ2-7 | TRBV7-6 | ASSLGGSGSFSYEQY
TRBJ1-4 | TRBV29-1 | SVVSGASEKLF
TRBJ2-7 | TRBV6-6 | ASSYSLSGTDEQY
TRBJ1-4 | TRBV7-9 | ASSPMMGGVNEKLF
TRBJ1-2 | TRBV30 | AWSPGTGEGYT
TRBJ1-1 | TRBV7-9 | ASSIQQGSEAF
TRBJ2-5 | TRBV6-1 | ASEGNQETQY
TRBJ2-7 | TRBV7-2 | ASSLVQGSSYEQY
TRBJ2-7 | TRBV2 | ASSRGGIEQY
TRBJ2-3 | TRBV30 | AWSPTSGRVGADTQY
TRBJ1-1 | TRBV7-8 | ASSPFGTATEAF
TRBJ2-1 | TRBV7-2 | ASSLTRTSGGFGEQF
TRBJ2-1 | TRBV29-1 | SHRAGSYNEQF
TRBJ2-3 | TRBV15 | ATSSGTSTDTQY
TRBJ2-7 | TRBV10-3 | ATTRGDEQY
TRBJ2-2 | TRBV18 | ASSPRGGNTGELF
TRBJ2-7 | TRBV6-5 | ASSYGSYSYEQY
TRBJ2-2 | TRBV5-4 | ASSLGGTPIHTGELF